The 18 T cell receptor beta chains presented below share a single source sample, sequenced in a study of OX40 agonist ivuxolimab in advanced cancers. The method was immunoSEQ multiplex PCR; TCRdb's version includes in-frame clones alone and lacks a portion of them. The sample shows 89,000 or so clones, more than 80% of them seen only once. This specimen was CD4+ or CD8+ T cells sorted from blood, taken in a trial of the OX40 agonist ivuxolimab. These receptor sequences come from an adult with an advanced solid tumor such as melanoma, head and neck, liver or kidney cancer.

The chain carries TRBV28 and TRBJ1-1; D is unclear. The V gene's germline CDR1 is MDHEN and CDR2 SYDVKM. The germline V and J ends were trimmed by 6 bases and 0 bases, with 11 bases remaining between them. The length of the CDR3 is 14 residues. CDR3 loop: CASSPSFMNTEAFF. The CDR3, as DNA: TGTGCCAGCAGCCCCAGCTTCATGAACACTGAAGCTTTCTTT. Combining the CDR3 with reference TRBV28 and TRBJ1-1 gives the whole variable domain DVKVTQSSRYLVKRTGEKVFLECVQDMDHENMFWYRQDPGLGLRLIYFSYDVKMKEKGDIPEGYSVSREKKERFSLILESASTNQTSMYLCASSPSFMNTEAFFGQGTRLTVV.

The rearrangement joins TRBV2 to TRBJ1-4; 10 nucleotides agree with TRBD1. With 5 bases clipped from V and 6 bases from J, the junction kept 9 bases outside the gene matches. Germline CDR1 is SNHLY and CDR2 is FYNNEI. The CDR3 covers 16 residues. The CDR3 nucleotides are TGTGCCAGCAGTCACCCACGACAGGGGGCGTATGAAAAACTGTTTTTT. This encodes CASSHPRQGAYEKLFF.

The chain recombines TRBV4-2 with TRBJ1-6; D not resolved. The V gene lost 4 bases and the J gene lost 7 bases, with 23 bases spanning the gap. This CDR3 is 18 amino acids long. The germline V gene has CDR1 LGHNA and CDR2 YNFKEQ. DNA for the CDR3: TGTGCCAGCAGCCCAAGTATAGCGGGAGGAAAACTAAATTCACCCCTCCACTTT. Protein product: CASSPSIAGGKLNSPLHF.

This clone came up once. The rearrangement joins TRBV4-3 to TRBJ2-5; tentative D call: TRBD2 (6 bases). The germline V and J ends were trimmed by 0 bases and 1 base, with 9 bases remaining between them. Germline V CDR1 and CDR2: LGHNA, YSLEER. The CDR3 is made up of 15 amino acids. CDR3 nucleotides: TGCGCCAGCAGCCAAGATGGGGGGTTCCAAGAGACCCAGTACTTC. Protein: CASSQDGGFQETQYF.

This chain joins TRBV21-1 and TRBJ1-2; TRBD1, the table's D call, was not compared with the DNA. TRBV21-1 is a pseudogene locus. The CDR3 has 15 residues. The CDR3 loop reads CASSPMPRTFYGYTF. CDR3 DNA: TGTGCCAGCAGCCCGATGCCCCGGACATTCTATGGCTACACCTTC.

The chain employs TRBV27 and TRBJ2-3; 8 bases map to TRBD2. Looked up from germline, CDR1 is MNHEY and CDR2 is SMNVEV (reference sequence). CDR3 length: 11 amino acids. V was pared by 4 bases and J by 10 bases, with 1 base of the junction left unmatched. This chain's CDR3 is CASSSGLAQYF. The CDR3 DNA reads TGTGCCAGCAGTTCGGGACTAGCGCAGTATTTT.

The chain's CDR3 is CASSVAQGRGTDTQYF. DNA of the CDR3: TGTGCCAGCAGCGTAGCTCAAGGTCGAGGCACAGATACGCAGTATTTT. V and J are TRBV9 and TRBJ2-3; D is undetermined. The CDR3 is made up of 16 amino acids. V was pared by 0 bases and J by 1 base, with 12 bases between. Germline V lookup: CDR1 SGDLS, CDR2 YYNGEE.

The V gene is TRBV7-9, the J gene TRBJ2-3; TRBD2 is a possible D gene (6 bases). Trimming took off 2 bases at V and 2 bases at J, with 8 bases between the two ends. In germline, CDR1 is SEHNR, CDR2 FQNEAQ (reference sequence). The CDR3 runs 14 residues. The CDR3 region has the DNA TGTGCCAGCAGCTTATCGGGGGACACAGATACGCAGTATTTT. Protein sequence: CASSLSGDTDTQYF.

The chain combines TRBV27 with TRBJ1-2, with D tentatively TRBD1 (5 bases). Between the trimmed V and J ends, which lost 5 bases and 8 bases, there was a span of 24 bases. This CDR3 comprises 16 residues. The germline V gene encodes CDR1 MNHEY and CDR2 SMNVEV (reference sequence). This CDR3 reads CASSRRGREAMEGYTF. DNA of the CDR3: TGTGCCAGCAGTCGCCGAGGCAGGGAGGCTATGGAGGGCTACACCTTC.

This chain joins TRBV7-8 and TRBJ1-5, with TRBD1 identical over 7 bases. V lost 3 bases, J lost 2 bases, and 7 bases stayed unmatched. The CDR3 runs to 16 residues. Looked up from germline, CDR1 is SGHVS and CDR2 is FQNEAQ. CDR3 DNA: TGTGCCAGCAGCTTGAGACAGGGTTGGGGCAATCAGCCCCAGCATTTT. This codes for CASSLRQGWGNQPQHF. The full variable domain, its missing parts supplied by reference TRBV7-8 and TRBJ1-5, is GAGVSQSPRYKVAKRGQDVALRCDPISGHVSLFWYQQALGQGPEFLTYFQNEAQLDKSGLPSDRFFAERPEGSVSTLKIQRTQQEDSAVYLCASSLRQGWGNQPQHFGDGTRLSIL.

As for this clone: Its ends do not fully match the called genes, so a read error is possible. The CDR3 is CASSVAPGAGQENEKLFF. The CDR3 bases are TGTGCCAGCAGCGTAGCCCCGGGGGCTGGACAGGAAAATGAAAAACTGTTTTTT. The J gene is TRBJ1-4, the V gene TRBV7-9; TRBD1 aligns across 7 bases. CDR3 length: 18 residues. Germline CDR1 and CDR2: SEHNR and FQNEAQ (reference sequence).

This chain joins TRBV6-1 and TRBJ2-7, with D unclear. The V gene's germline CDR1 is MNHNS and CDR2 SASEGT. V was trimmed by 4 bases and J by 3 bases, leaving 7 bases between them. The CDR3 totals 12 residues. CDR3 amino acids: CASSGTDYEQYF. In DNA form, the CDR3 reads TGTGCCAGCAGTGGTACAGACTACGAGCAGTACTTC.

The chain carries TRBV15 and TRBJ2-7, with D unresolved. The CDR3 contains 12 residues. Deletions cut 4 bases from V and 3 bases from J, with 7 bases between. Germline V gene data show CDR1 as LNHNV and CDR2 as YYDKDF (reference sequence). CDR3 in DNA: TGTGCCACCAGCATAAATAGCTACGAGCAGTACTTC. As protein: CATSINSYEQYF.

The V call is TRBV29-1, the J call TRBJ2-1, with 8 bases that match TRBD1. V was clipped by 7 bases and J by 8 bases; unmatched bases: 13. Germline lookup yields CDR1 SQVTM and CDR2 ANQGSEA. The CDR3 runs to 14 residues. CDR3 amino acids: CSGMKAQQGDEQFF. The CDR3 nucleotides are TGCAGCGGAATGAAAGCACAACAGGGGGATGAGCAGTTCTTC.

The V gene is TRBV30, the J gene TRBJ1-4; D remains ambiguous. The CDR3 has 16 residues. Trimming removed 0 bases from V and 0 bases from J, with 11 bases in between. Germline CDR1 is GTSNPN and CDR2 is SVGIG (reference sequence). CDR3 in amino acids: CAWSVPPGATNEKLFF. CDR3 coding DNA: TGTGCCTGGAGTGTGCCCCCCGGGGCAACTAATGAAAAACTGTTTTTT.

This chain uses TRBV4-3 with TRBJ1-1; D might be TRBD1 (5 bases). This CDR3 region has 14 residues. In germline, CDR1 is LGHNA, CDR2 YSLEER. Trimming left V 0 bases short and J 11 bases short, with 16 bases between. The CDR3: CASSQDLGYAGAFF. CDR3 nucleotides: TGCGCCAGCAGCCAAGATCTAGGGTATGCAGGGGCTTTCTTT.

Worth noting for this clone: A read error may produce the germline difference seen at one junction end. This rearrangement joins TRBV5-6 to TRBJ2-7, with D possibly being TRBD1 (6 bases). The CDR3 loop spans 13 amino acids. Germline V CDR1 and CDR2: SGHDT, YYEEEE. The chain's CDR3 is CTSSQDRSYEQYF. DNA of the CDR3: TGTACCAGCAGCCAGGACAGATCCTACGAGCAGTACTTC. Full variable domain (rest looked up from reference TRBV5-6 and TRBJ2-7): DAGVTQSPTHLIKTRGQQVTLRCSPKSGHDTVSWYQQALGQGPQFIFQYYEEEERQRGNFPDRFSGHQFPNYSSELNVNALLLGDSALYLCTSSQDRSYEQYFGPGTRLTVT.

The chain recombines TRBV11-3 with TRBJ2-1; D gene ambiguous. The germline V gene encodes CDR1 SGHNT and CDR2 YENEEA. The CDR3 loop spans 14 amino acids. The V and J ends lost 1 base and 8 bases respectively, with 12 bases between them. CDR3 in amino acids: CASSLVQSGYEQFF. The CDR3 bases are TGTGCCAGCAGCTTAGTACAATCCGGATATGAGCAGTTCTTC.